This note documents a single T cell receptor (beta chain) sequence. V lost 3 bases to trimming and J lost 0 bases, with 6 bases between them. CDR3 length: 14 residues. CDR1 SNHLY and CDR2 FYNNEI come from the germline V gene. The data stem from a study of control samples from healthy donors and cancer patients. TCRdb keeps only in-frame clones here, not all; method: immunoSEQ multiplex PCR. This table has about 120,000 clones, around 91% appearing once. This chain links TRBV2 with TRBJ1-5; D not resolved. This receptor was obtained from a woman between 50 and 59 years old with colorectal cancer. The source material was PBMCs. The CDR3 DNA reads TGTGCCAGCAGTGATGGATATAGCAATCAGCCCCAGCATTTT. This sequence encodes CASSDGYSNQPQHF.